The clone carrying this T cell receptor (beta chain) was seen more than once but under ten times. At one of its ends the junction is not consistent with the germline gene, which may arise from a read error. The CDR3 totals 13 residues. From germline, CDR1 is MNHNY and CDR2 SVGAGI (reference sequence). The sample is drawn from a study of blood T cells in healthy people across ages. It was with a sample-barcoded 5' primer and a J-beta primer mix that a second PCR of about 6 to 11 cycles was run. TCRdb reprocessed the 5' RACE reads via MiXCR and lists one record per CDR3 protein. The sample holds roughly 700,000 distinct CDR3 sequences, 20% to 30% seen once. Researchers report isolating at least 6.5 million PBMCs per sample. These records were also assigned to another study, of T cells of mothers and their children. That work adds: A few healthy Caucasian mothers and their six children donated. Sequencing returned over 8 million TCR beta CDR3 reads per mother and about 2.9 million per child. An overlap that was slightly higher, though non-significant, was seen in related mother-child pairs versus unrelated pairs.

This chain connects TRBV6-6 to TRBJ2-5; the match to TRBD1 covers 7 bases. The tail of the sequence fits TRBJ2-1 better, so the J call may be wrong. The origin of this receptor is a boy between 5 and 17 years old in good health. The material sequenced was blood. The CDR3 nucleotides are TGTGCCAGCAGTTATCCCAGGGGGAATGAACAGTTCTTC. Translation gives CASSYPRGNEQFF.